This is a list of T cell receptor beta chains from one sample in a study of cytomegalovirus exposure and HLA in healthy donors. This table comes from immunoSEQ multiplex PCR, and its TCRdb copy is limited to in-frame clones, with some not included. There are around 110,000 clones in the sample; 81% occur only once, and under 5% lies in the top ten. The sequencing sample was made of PBMCs. Receptor source: a woman aged 25-40 years in good health and CMV-seronegative. CDR3s include the opening cysteine and the closing phenylalanine or tryptophan. A D gene is named only where the DNA matches it firmly. Some rows mark clone size as missing; the rest say once, few, many or name a class of expanded clone.

13,TRBJ2-2,TRBD1,TRBV28,-,CASTRDSTGELFF,TGTGCCAGCACACGGGACAGCACCGGGGAGCTGTTTTTT
18,TRBJ2-3,TRBD1,TRBV28,-,CASSLGQGAFGRTDTQYF,TGTGCCAGCAGTTTGGGACAGGGGGCGTTTGGTCGCACAGATACGCAGTATTTT
15,TRBJ2-2,TRBD1,TRBV9,-,CASSKGGGDTGELFF,TGTGCCAGCAGCAAAGGGGGCGGCGACACCGGGGAGCTGTTTTTT
16,TRBJ2-1,TRBD2,TRBV7-9,-,CASSLTRDRLANEQFF,TGTGCCAGCAGCTTAACGCGAGATCGACTAGCCAATGAGCAGTTCTTC
15,TRBJ1-5,-,TRBV15,-,CATSRDSVVENVQHF,TGTGCCACCAGCAGAGATTCAGTGGTGGAGAATGTCCAGCATTTT
17,TRBJ2-7,TRBD1,TRBV19,-,CASSPPSSRGRHYEQYF,TGTGCCAGTAGTCCCCCCTCTAGCAGGGGGCGTCACTACGAGCAGTACTTC
13,TRBJ2-7,-,TRBV19,once,CASRLQGGYEQYF,TGTGCCAGTAGACTTCAGGGGGGCTACGAGCAGTACTTC
14,TRBJ2-1,TRBD1,TRBV11-2,-,CASSRGTGGNEQFF,TGTGCCAGCAGCCGCGGGACAGGGGGCAATGAGCAGTTCTTC
14,TRBJ2-1,TRBD2,TRBV28,once,CASSPGLAHNEQFF,TGTGCCAGCAGTCCGGGACTAGCGCACAATGAGCAGTTCTTC
13,TRBJ2-1,TRBD2,TRBV28,once,CASSLASGRATFF,TGTGCCAGCAGTTTAGCTAGCGGGAGGGCCACGTTCTTC
15,TRBJ2-2,TRBD1,TRBV27,-,CASSEGTGGTGELFF,TGTGCCAGCAGTGAGGGGACAGGGGGCACCGGGGAGCTGTTTTTT
15,TRBJ1-6,-,TRBV15,-,CATSRDRAGNSPLHF,TGTGCCACCAGCAGAGATAGGGCGGGGAATTCACCCCTCCACTTT
16,TRBJ2-5,TRBD1,TRBV5-1,-,CASSLARQGAWETQYF,TGCGCCAGCAGCTTGGCGCGGCAGGGGGCTTGGGAGACCCAGTACTTC
15,TRBJ2-7,TRBD1,TRBV10-3,-,CAISERTGGAGEQYF,TGTGCCATCAGTGAGAGGACAGGGGGTGCCGGGGAGCAGTACTTC
14,TRBJ1-2,TRBD1,TRBV7-9,-,CASSSRDRGFGYTF,TGTGCCAGCAGCTCGAGGGACAGGGGATTCGGCTACACCTTC
16,TRBJ1-2,TRBD1,TRBV27,-,CASSEGTGKANYGYTF,TGTGCCAGCAGTGAGGGGACAGGCAAAGCTAACTATGGCTACACCTTC
14,TRBJ1-5,TRBD1,TRBV5-8,-,CASSPRGRNQPQHF,TGTGCCAGCAGCCCCAGGGGGCGAAATCAGCCCCAGCATTTT
13,TRBJ1-1,-,TRBV6-1,-,CASSNRQNTEAFF,TGTGCCAGCAGTAACCGACAGAACACTGAAGCTTTCTTT
14,TRBJ2-3,-,TRBV10-1,-,CASLTHLATDTQYF,TGCGCCAGCTTAACCCACCTAGCGACAGATACGCAGTATTTT
14,TRBJ2-7,TRBD1,TRBV2,once,CASRNETGINEQYF,TGTGCCAGCAGGAATGAGACAGGGATCAACGAGCAGTACTTC
15,TRBJ1-3,-,TRBV7-2,-,CASSQTTAAGNTIYF,TGTGCCAGCAGCCAAACAACCGCGGCTGGAAACACCATATATTTT
18,TRBJ2-5,TRBD2,TRBV28,-,CASSLWGEGLAGQETQYF,TGTGCCAGCAGTTTATGGGGGGAGGGACTAGCGGGGCAAGAGACCCAGTACTTC
13,TRBJ2-7,TRBD1,TRBV28,-,CASSETGRGEQYF,TGTGCCAGCAGCGAGACAGGGCGCGGGGAGCAGTACTTC
17,TRBJ2-5,-,TRBV7-6,once,CASSRGAVGVSQETQYF,TGTGCCAGCAGCCGGGGGGCAGTAGGGGTTAGCCAAGAGACCCAGTACTTC
13,TRBJ1-1,-,TRBV6-6,-,CASSYLRGTEAFF,TGTGCCAGCAGTTACTTGCGGGGCACTGAAGCTTTCTTT
13,TRBJ1-4,TRBD1,TRBV7-7,-,CASSKQGNEKLFF,TGTGCTAGCAGCAAACAGGGGAATGAAAAACTGTTTTTT
15,TRBJ1-4,-,TRBV27,-,CASSQGAATNEKLFF,TGTGCCAGCAGTCAAGGGGCTGCAACTAATGAAAAACTGTTTTTT
14,TRBJ2-2,TRBD1,TRBV6-5,-,CASRRQGGTGELFF,TGTGCCAGCAGACGACAGGGGGGCACCGGGGAGCTGTTTTTT
15,TRBJ2-7,TRBD1,TRBV9,-,CASSVRGTETYEQYF,TGTGCCAGCAGCGTACGTGGGACAGAGACCTACGAGCAGTACTTC
16,TRBJ2-1,TRBD1,TRBV7-9,-,CASSPKGTGAYNEQFF,TGTGCCAGCAGCCCGAAGGGGACAGGGGCCTACAATGAGCAGTTCTTC
17,TRBJ2-3,TRBD2,TRBV27,once,CASRDAGLADYTDTQYF,TGTGCCAGCAGAGACGCGGGACTAGCTGACTACACAGATACGCAGTATTTT
13,TRBJ2-7,-,TRBV5-8,once,CASSLGQHYEQYF,TGTGCCAGCAGCTTGGGACAGCACTACGAGCAGTACTTC
14,TRBJ2-2,-,TRBV6-6,-,CASTANGNTGELFF,TGTGCCAGCACCGCGAATGGGAACACCGGGGAGCTGTTTTTT
15,TRBJ2-2,TRBD2,TRBV5-1,-,CASSFSGRDTGELFF,TGCGCCAGCAGCTTTAGCGGGAGGGACACCGGGGAGCTGTTTTTT
16,TRBJ2-1,-,TRBV7-2,-,CASSLGGGTAYNEQFF,TGTGCCAGCAGCTTAGGAGGCGGGACCGCCTACAATGAGCAGTTCTTC
14,TRBJ2-5,-,TRBV6-5,-,CASSYEGEQETQYF,TGTGCCAGCAGTTACGAGGGAGAGCAAGAGACCCAGTACTTC
12,TRBJ1-5,-,TRBV6-1,-,CASSEYSQPQHF,TGTGCCAGCAGTGAATATAGCCAGCCCCAGCATTTT
15,TRBJ1-1,TRBD1,TRBV27,-,CASSWDRERGTEAFF,TGTGCCAGCAGTTGGGACAGGGAGAGAGGCACTGAAGCTTTCTTT
18,TRBJ2-2,TRBD2,TRBV4-1,few,CASSQDPRTSGTTGELFF,TGCGCCAGCAGCCAAGACCCTAGGACTAGCGGGACAACCGGGGAGCTGTTTTTT
12,TRBJ2-7,TRBD1,TRBV13,few,CASSGQGYEQYF,TGTGCCAGCAGCGGACAGGGCTACGAGCAGTACTTC
14,TRBJ2-3,-,TRBV7-2,-,CASSLGPFTDTQYF,TGTGCCAGCAGCTTAGGGCCATTCACAGATACGCAGTATTTT
16,TRBJ2-2,TRBD2,TRBV5-1,few,CASYSGRPPGIGELFF,TGCGCCAGTTATAGCGGGAGGCCGCCTGGTATCGGGGAGCTGTTTTTT
14,TRBJ2-7,-,TRBV19,-,CASSSHRSSDEQYF,TGTGCCAGTAGTAGCCACCGGAGCTCGGACGAGCAGTACTTC
15,TRBJ2-2,TRBD2,TRBV29-1,-,CSGYLAGSFTGELFF,TGCAGCGGATATCTAGCGGGGAGTTTCACCGGGGAGCTGTTTTTT
14,TRBJ2-1,-,TRBV6-5,once,CASSYDGSGNEQFF,TGTGCCAGCAGTTACGACGGGAGTGGCAATGAGCAGTTCTTC
15,TRBJ1-2,-,TRBV9,-,CASSVDPGSAYGYTF,TGTGCCAGCAGCGTAGATCCAGGCTCAGCTTATGGCTACACCTTC
14,TRBJ1-3,-,TRBV7-9,once,CASSLSGSGNTIYF,TGTGCCAGCAGCTTATCGGGTAGTGGAAACACCATATATTTT
14,TRBJ2-3,-,TRBV10-1,-,CASSESRSTDTQYF,TGCGCCAGCAGTGAGTCGAGAAGCACAGATACGCAGTATTTT